This TCR beta chain was recovered during a study of T-cell memory formation after mild COVID-19. This clonotype occurred a few times. Each CDR3 protein is one row after TCRdb ran MiXCR on the 5' RACE reads. The sample records about 400,000 distinct CDR3 sequences, 20% to 30% being singletons. The TCR originated in an adult woman who had mild COVID-19 (a few samples of this study predate the infection). Cell type and time point are not known. The sequenced sample consisted of PBMCs or a T cell subset sorted from them (not recorded which).

The CDR3 bases are TGTGCCAGCAGCCAGCGGACTAGCGGCCGCAATGAGCAGTTCTTC. It specifies CASSQRTSGRNEQFF. The gene calls are TRBV7-2 and TRBJ2-1; 10 positions match TRBD2. The J segment lost 6 bases and the V segment lost 5 bases, leaving 7 bases of the junction unmatched. The CDR3 consists of 15 residues. Germline V lookup: CDR1 SGHTA, CDR2 FQGNSA.